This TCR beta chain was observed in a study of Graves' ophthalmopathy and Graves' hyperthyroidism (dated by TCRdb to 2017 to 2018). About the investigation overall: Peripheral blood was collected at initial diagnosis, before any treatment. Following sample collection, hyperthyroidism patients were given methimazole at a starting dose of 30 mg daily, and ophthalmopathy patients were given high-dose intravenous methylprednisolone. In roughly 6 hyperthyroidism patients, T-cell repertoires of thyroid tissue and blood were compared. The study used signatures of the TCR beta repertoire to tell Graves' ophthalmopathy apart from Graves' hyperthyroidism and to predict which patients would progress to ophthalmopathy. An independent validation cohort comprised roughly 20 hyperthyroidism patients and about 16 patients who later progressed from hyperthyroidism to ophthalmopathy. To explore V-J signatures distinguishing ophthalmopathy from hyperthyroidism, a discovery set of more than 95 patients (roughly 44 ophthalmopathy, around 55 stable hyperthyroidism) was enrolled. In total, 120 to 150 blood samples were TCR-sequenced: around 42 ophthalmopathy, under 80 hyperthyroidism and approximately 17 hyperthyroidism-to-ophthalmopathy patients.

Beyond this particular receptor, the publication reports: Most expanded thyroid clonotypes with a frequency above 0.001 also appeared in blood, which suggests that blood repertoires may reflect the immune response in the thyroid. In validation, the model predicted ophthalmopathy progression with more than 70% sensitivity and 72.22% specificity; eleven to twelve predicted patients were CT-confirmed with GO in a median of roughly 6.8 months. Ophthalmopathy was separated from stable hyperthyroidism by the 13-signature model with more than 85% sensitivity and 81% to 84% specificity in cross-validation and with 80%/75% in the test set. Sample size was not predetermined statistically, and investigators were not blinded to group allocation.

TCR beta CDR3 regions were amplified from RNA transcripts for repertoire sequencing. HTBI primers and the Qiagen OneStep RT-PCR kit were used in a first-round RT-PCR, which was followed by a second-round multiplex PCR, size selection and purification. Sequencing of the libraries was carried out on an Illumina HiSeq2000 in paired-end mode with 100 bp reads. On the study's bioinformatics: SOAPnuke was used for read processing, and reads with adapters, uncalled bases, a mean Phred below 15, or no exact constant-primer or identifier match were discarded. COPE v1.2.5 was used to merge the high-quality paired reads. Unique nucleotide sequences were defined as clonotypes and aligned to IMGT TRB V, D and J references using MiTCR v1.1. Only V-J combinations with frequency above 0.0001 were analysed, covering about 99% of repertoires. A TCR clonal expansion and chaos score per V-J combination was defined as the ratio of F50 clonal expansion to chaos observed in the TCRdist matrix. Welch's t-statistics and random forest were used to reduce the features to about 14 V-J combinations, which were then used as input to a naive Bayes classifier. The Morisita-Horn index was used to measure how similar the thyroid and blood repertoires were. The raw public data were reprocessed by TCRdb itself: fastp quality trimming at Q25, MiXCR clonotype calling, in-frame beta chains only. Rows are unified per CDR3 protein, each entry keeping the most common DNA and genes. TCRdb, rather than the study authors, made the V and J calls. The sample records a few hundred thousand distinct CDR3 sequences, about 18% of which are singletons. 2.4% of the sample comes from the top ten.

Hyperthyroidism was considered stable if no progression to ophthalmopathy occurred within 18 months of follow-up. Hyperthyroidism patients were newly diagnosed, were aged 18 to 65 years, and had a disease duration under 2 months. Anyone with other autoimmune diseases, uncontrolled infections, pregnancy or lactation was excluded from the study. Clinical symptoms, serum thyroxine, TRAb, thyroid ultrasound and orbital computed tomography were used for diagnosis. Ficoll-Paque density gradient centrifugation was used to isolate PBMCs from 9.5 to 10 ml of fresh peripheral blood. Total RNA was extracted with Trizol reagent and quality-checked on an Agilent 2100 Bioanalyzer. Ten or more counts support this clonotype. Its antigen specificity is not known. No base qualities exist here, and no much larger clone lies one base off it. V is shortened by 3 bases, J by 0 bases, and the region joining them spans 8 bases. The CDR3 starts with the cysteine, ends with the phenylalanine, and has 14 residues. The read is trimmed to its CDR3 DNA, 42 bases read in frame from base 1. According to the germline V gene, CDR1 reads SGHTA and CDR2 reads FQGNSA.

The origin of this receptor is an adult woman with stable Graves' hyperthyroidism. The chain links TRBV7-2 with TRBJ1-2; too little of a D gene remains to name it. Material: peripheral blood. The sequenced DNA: TGTGCCAGCAGCTTCCTCGGGACTAACTATGGCTACACCTTC. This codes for CASSFLGTNYGYTF.